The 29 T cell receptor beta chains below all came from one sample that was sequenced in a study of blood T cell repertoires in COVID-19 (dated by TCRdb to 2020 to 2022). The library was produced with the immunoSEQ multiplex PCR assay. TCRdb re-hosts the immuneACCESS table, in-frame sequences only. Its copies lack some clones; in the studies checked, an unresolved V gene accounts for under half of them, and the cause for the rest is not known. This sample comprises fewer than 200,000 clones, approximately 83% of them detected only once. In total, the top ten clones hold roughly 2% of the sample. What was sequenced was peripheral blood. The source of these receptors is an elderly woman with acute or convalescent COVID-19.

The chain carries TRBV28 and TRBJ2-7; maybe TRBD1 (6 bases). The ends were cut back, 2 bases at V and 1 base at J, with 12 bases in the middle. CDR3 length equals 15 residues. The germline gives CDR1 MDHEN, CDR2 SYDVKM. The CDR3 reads CASSLRGRGSYEQYF. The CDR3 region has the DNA TGTGCCAGCAGTTTAAGGGGCAGGGGATCCTACGAGCAGTACTTC.

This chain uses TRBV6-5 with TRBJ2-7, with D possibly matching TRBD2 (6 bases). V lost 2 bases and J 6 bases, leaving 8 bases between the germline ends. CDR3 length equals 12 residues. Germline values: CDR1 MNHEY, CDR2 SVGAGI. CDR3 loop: CASSYGGAEQYF. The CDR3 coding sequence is TGTGCCAGCAGTTACGGCGGGGCCGAGCAGTACTTC.

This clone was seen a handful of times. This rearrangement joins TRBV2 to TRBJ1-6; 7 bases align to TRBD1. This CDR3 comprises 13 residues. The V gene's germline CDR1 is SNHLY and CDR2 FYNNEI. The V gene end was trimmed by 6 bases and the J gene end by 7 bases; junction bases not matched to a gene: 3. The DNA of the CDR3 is TGTGCCAGCAGGGACAGGATGAATTCACCCCTCCACTTT. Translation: CASRDRMNSPLHF.

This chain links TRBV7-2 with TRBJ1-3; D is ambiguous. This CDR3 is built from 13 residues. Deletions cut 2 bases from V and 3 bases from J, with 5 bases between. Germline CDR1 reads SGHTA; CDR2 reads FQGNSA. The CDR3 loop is CASSLRGGNTIYF. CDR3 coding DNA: TGTGCCAGCAGCTTACGCGGTGGAAACACCATATATTTT. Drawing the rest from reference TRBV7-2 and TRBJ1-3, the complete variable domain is GAGVSQSPSNKVTEKGKDVELRCDPISGHTALYWYRQSLGQGLEFLIYFQGNSAPDKSGLPSDRFSAERTGGSVSTLTIQRTQQEDSAVYLCASSLRGGNTIYFGEGSWLTVV.

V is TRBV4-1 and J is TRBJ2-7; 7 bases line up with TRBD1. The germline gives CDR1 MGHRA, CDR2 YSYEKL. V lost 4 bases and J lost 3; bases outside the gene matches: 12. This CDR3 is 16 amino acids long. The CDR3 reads CASSRGWATGIYEQYF. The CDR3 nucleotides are TGCGCCAGCAGCCGAGGCTGGGCGACAGGGATCTACGAGCAGTACTTC.

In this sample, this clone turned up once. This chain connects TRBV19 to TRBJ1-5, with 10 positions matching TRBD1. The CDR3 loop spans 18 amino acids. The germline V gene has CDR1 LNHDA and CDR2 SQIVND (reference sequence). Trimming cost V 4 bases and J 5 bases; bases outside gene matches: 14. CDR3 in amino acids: CASSTKTHGTGDHQPQHF. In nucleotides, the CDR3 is TGTGCCAGTAGTACCAAAACCCACGGGACAGGGGATCATCAGCCCCAGCATTTT.

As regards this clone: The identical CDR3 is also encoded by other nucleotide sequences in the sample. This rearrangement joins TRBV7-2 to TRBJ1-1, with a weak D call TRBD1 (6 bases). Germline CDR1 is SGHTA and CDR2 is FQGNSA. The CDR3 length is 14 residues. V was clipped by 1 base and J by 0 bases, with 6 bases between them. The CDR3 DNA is TGTGCCAGCAGCTTAGGGACAGTGAACACTGAAGCTTTCTTT. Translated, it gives CASSLGTVNTEAFF.

In DNA, the CDR3 is TGCGCCAGCAGCCAAAAACCGGGACAGGGGATTTCAGATACGCAGTATTTT. Amino acid sequence: CASSQKPGQGISDTQYF. This chain links TRBV4-3 with TRBJ2-3, with 10 bases identical to TRBD1. The germline V gene has CDR1 LGHNA and CDR2 YSLEER. The CDR3 covers 17 residues. V dropped 2 bases and J dropped 4; count of bases not matched to a gene: 9.

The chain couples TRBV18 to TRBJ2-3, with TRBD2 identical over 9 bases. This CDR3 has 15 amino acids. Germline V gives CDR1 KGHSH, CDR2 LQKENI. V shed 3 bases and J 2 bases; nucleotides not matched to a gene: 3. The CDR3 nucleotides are TGTGCCAGCTCACCCCGGACTAGCGCCACAGATACGCAGTATTTT. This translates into CASSPRTSATDTQYF.

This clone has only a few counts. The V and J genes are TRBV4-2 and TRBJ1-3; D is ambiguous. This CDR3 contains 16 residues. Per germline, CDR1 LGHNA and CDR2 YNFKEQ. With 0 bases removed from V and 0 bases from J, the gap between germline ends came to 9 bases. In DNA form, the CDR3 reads TGTGCCAGCAGCCAAGATCCATCAAACTCTGGAAACACCATATATTTT. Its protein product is CASSQDPSNSGNTIYF.

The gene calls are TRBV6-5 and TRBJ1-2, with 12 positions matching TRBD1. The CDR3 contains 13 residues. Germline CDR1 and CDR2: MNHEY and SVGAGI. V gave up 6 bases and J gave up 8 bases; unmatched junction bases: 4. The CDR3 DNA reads TGTGCCAGCAGGGAGGGGACAGGGGGCGGCTACACCTTC. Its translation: CASREGTGGGYTF.

The CDR3 bases are TGTGCCAGTAGTTCTCAGGGAAATCAGCCCCAGCATTTT. Protein sequence: CASSSQGNQPQHF. The genes are TRBV19 and TRBJ1-5; D is possibly TRBD1 (5 bases). The CDR3 has 13 residues. The germline V and J ends were trimmed by 5 bases and 4 bases, with 9 bases remaining between them. Germline values: CDR1 LNHDA, CDR2 SQIVND (reference sequence).

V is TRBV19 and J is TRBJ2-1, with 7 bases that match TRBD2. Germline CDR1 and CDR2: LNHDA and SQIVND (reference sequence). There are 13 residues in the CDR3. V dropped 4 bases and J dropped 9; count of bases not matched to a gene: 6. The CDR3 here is CASSSGLVGEQFF. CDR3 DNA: TGTGCCAGTAGTAGCGGACTAGTCGGTGAGCAGTTCTTC.

The CDR3 DNA sequence: TGCGCCAGCAGCCATCCAGGGTACACAGATACGCAGTATTTT. It encodes CASSHPGYTDTQYF. The V call is TRBV4-3, the J call TRBJ2-3, with D perhaps TRBD1 (5 bases). Germline CDR1 is LGHNA and CDR2 is YSLEER. The CDR3 runs to 14 residues. V was cut by 3 bases and J by 2 bases, with 9 bases left in between.

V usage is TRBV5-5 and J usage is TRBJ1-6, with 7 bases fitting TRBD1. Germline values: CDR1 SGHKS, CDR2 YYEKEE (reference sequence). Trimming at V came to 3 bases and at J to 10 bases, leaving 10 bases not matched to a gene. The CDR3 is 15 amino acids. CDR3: CASSSATGSESPLHF. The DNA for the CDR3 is TGTGCCAGCAGCTCCGCGACAGGGTCAGAATCACCCCTCCACTTT.

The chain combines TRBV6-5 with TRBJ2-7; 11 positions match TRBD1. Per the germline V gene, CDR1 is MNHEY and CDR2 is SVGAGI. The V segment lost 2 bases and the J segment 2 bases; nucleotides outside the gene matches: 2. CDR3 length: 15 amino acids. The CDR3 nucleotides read TGTGCCAGCAGTTACGGGGGACAGGGGGCCTACGAGCAGTACTTC. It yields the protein CASSYGGQGAYEQYF.

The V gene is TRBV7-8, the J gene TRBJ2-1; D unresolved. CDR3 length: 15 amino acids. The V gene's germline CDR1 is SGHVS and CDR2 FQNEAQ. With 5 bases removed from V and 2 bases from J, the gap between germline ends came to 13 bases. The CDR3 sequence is CASSHDLAPYNEQFF. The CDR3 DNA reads TGTGCCAGCAGCCACGACTTAGCCCCCTACAATGAGCAGTTCTTC. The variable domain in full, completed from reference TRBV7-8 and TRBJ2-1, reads GAGVSQSPRYKVAKRGQDVALRCDPISGHVSLFWYQQALGQGPEFLTYFQNEAQLDKSGLPSDRFFAERPEGSVSTLKIQRTQQEDSAVYLCASSHDLAPYNEQFFGPGTRLTVL.

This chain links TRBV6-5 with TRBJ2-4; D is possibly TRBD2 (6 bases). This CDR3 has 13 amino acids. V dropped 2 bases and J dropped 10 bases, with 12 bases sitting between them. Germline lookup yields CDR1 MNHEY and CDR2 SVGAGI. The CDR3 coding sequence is TGTGCCAGCAGTTACGGCGGGGAGCGGATTCAGTACTTC. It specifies CASSYGGERIQYF.

The CDR3 sequence is CASSRLAGITDTQYF. The CDR3 DNA follows: TGTGCCAGCAGTAGACTAGCGGGGATCACAGATACGCAGTATTTT. The genes are TRBV2 and TRBJ2-3; the match to TRBD2 covers 11 bases. This CDR3 spans 15 amino acids. The trim removed 5 bases at V and 2 bases at J, leaving 3 bases unmatched. Germline CDR1 and CDR2: SNHLY and FYNNEI.

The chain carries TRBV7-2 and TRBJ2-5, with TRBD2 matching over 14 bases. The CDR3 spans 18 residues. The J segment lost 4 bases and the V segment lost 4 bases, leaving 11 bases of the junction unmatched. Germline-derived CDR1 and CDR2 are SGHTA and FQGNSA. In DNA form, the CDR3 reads TGTGCCAGCAGCTCCTTCCCGGGACTAGCGGGAGAGAGAGAGACCCAGTACTTC. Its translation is CASSSFPGLAGERETQYF.

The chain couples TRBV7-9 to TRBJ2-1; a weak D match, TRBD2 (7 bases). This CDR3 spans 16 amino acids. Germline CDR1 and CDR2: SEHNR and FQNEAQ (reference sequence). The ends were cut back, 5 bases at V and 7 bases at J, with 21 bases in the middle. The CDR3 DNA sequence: TGTGCCAGCAGCCCCCGCGGGGGCGGGAGATGGAATGAGCAGTTCTTC. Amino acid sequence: CASSPRGGGRWNEQFF.

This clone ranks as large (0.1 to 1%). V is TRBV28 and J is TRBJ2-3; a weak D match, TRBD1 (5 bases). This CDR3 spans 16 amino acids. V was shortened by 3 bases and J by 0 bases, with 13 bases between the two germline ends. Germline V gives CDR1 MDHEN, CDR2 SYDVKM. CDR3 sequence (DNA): TGTGCCAGCAGTTTTATTTCGAGGACAAGCACAGATACGCAGTATTTT. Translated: CASSFISRTSTDTQYF.

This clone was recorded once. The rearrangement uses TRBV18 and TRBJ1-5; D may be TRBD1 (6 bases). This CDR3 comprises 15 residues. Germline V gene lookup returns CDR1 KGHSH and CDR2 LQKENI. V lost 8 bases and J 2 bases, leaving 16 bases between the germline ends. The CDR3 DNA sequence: TGTGCCAGCCGCCGGGGGGCCGAGGGCAATCAGCCCCAGCATTTT. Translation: CASRRGAEGNQPQHF.

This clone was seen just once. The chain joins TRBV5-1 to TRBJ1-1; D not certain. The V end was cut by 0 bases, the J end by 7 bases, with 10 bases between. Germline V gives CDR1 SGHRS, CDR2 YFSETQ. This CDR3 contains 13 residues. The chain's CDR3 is CASSLADRGEAFF. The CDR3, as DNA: TGCGCCAGCAGCTTGGCCGACCGGGGTGAAGCTTTCTTT.

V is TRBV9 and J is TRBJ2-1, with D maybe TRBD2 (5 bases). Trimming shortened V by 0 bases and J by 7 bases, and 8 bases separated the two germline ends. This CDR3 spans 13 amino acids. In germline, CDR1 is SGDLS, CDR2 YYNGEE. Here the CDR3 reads CASSVGLANEQFF. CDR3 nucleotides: TGTGCCAGCAGCGTAGGGCTAGCAAATGAGCAGTTCTTC.

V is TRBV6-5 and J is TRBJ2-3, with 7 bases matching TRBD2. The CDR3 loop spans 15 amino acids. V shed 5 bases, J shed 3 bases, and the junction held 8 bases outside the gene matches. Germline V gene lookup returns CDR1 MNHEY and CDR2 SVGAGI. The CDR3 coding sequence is TGTGCCAGCAGTCCCTCGGGAGGTTTTACAGATACGCAGTATTTT. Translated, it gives CASSPSGGFTDTQYF.

In DNA form, the CDR3 reads TGTGCCAGCAGCTTGGTTGCGGGGGGTAGGGCTGAAGCTTTCTTT. Its protein is CASSLVAGGRAEAFF. This sequence joins TRBV5-6 and TRBJ1-1, with D possibly TRBD1 on 5 matching bases. The germline CDR1 and CDR2 sequences are SGHDT and YYEEEE. CDR3 length: 15 amino acids. V was shortened by 0 bases and J by 6 bases, with 15 bases between the two germline ends. The full variable domain, in which reference TRBV5-6 and TRBJ1-1 provide the parts outside the CDR3, is DAGVTQSPTHLIKTRGQQVTLRCSPKSGHDTVSWYQQALGQGPQFIFQYYEEEERQRGNFPDRFSGHQFPNYSSELNVNALLLGDSALYLCASSLVAGGRAEAFFGQGTRLTVV.

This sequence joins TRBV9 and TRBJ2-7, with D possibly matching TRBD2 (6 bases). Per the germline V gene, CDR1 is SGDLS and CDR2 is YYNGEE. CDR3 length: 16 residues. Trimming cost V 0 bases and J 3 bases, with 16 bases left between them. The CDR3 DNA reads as TGTGCCAGCAGCGTAGGGGAGGTAATTTGGAGCTACGAGCAGTACTTC. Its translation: CASSVGEVIWSYEQYF.

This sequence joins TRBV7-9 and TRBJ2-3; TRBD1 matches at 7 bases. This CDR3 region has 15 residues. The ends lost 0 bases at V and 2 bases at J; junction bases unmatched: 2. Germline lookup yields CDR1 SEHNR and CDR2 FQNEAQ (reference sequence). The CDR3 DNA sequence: TGTGCCAGCAGCTTAGCGACAGGGAACACAGATACGCAGTATTTT. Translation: CASSLATGNTDTQYF.